This T cell receptor beta chain was found in a study of cytomegalovirus exposure and HLA in healthy donors. CDR1 is MDHEN, CDR2 SYDVKM, per germline. This CDR3 spans 13 amino acids. V lost 1 base and J lost 5, with 9 bases in between. Both 60 Vbeta primers and 13 Jbeta primers went into the PCR. Using immunoSEQ multiplex PCR, the repertoire was profiled, and TCRdb retains in-frame clones only, with some absent. This table holds approximately 140,000 clones, 80% found once. The chain combines TRBV28 with TRBJ2-7, with D tentatively TRBD1 (5 bases). Material: PBMCs. The TCR comes from a male donor in good health and CMV-seronegative. In DNA, the CDR3 is TGTGCCAGCAGTTTATCAGGGAAGCACGAGCAGTACTTC. It is translated as CASSLSGKHEQYF.